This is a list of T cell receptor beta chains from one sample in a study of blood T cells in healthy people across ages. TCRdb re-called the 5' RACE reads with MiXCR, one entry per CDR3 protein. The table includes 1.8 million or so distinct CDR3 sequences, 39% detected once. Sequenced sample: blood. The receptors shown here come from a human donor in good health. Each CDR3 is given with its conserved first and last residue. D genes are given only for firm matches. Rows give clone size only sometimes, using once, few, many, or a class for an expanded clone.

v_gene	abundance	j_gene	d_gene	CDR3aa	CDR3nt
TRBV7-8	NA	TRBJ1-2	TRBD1	CASSSSPGTATLKGHGYTF	TGTGCCAGCAGTTCCTCCCCCGGGACAGCCACACTCAAAGGGCATGGCTACACCTTC
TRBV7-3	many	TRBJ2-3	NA	CASSPNRGDTQYF	TGTGCCAGCAGCCCAAATCGGGGTGATACGCAGTATTTT
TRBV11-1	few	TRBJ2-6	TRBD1	CASSLEAGRDSSGANVLTF	TGTGCCAGCAGCTTAGAAGCAGGCAGGGACAGCTCTGGGGCCAACGTCCTGACTTTC
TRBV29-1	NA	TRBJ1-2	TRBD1	CSDLQGNYGYTF	TGCAGCGACCTACAGGGGAACTATGGCTACACCTTC
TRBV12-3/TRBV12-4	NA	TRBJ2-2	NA	CASSVAGATRRTGELFF	TGTGCCAGCAGTGTTGCGGGGGCTACCCGAAGGACCGGGGAGCTGTTTTTT
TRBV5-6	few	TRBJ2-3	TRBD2	CAISSGKRTDTQYF	TGTGCCATCTCTAGCGGAAAACGCACAGATACGCAGTATTTT
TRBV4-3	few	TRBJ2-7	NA	CASSLQQNGCSYEQYF	TGCGCCAGCAGCCTCCAACAGAACGGGTGCTCCTACGAGCAGTACTTC
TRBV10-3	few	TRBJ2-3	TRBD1	CAVSEQQGYTDTQYF	TGTGCCGTCAGTGAGCAACAGGGGTACACAGATACGCAGTATTTT
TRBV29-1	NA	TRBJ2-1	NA	CSVVWEAAPSSYNEQFF	TGCAGCGTTGTTTGGGAGGCAGCACCGAGCTCCTACAATGAGCAGTTCTTC
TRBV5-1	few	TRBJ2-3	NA	CASKESRDTQYF	TGCGCCAGCAAAGAGAGTAGGGATACGCAGTATTTT
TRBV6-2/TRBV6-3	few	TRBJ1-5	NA	CASTVGQYSNQPQHF	TGTGCCAGCACCGTAGGACAATATAGCAATCAGCCCCAGCATTTT
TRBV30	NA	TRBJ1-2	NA	CAWSGGGYGYTF	TGTGCCTGGAGTGGGGGGGGCTATGGCTACACCTTC
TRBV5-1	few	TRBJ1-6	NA	CASSLSDGKAPLHF	TGCGCCAGCAGCCTATCAGACGGGAAAGCACCCCTCCACTTT
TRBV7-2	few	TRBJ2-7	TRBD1	CASSSFGDRGHEQYF	TGTGCCAGCAGCTCCTTCGGGGACAGGGGCCACGAGCAGTACTTC
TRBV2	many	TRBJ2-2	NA	CASRWTANTGELFF	TGTGCCAGCAGGTGGACAGCGAACACCGGGGAGCTGTTTTTT
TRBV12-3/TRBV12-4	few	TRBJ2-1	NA	CASSFLYMNEQFF	TGTGCCAGCAGTTTTCTCTATATGAATGAGCAGTTCTTC
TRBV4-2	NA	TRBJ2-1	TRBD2	CASSQVDSIGGAQEQFF	TGTGCCAGCAGCCAAGTCGACAGTATCGGGGGGGCTCAGGAGCAGTTCTTC
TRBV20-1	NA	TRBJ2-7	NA	CSARGLGAITYDEQYF	TGCAGTGCTAGAGGACTGGGAGCCATAACCTACGACGAGCAGTACTTC
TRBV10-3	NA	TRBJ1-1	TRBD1	CAVSESGGMNTEAFF	TGTGCCGTCAGTGAGTCAGGGGGTATGAACACTGAAGCTTTCTTT
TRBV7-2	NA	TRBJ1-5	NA	CASSLWWGGNQPQHF	TGTGCCAGCAGCTTATGGTGGGGAGGCAATCAGCCCCAGCATTTT
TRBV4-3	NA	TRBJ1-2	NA	CASSQATGGHTF	TGCGCCAGCAGCCAGGCCACTGGAGGCCACACCTTC
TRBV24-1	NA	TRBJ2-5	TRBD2	CATSVTGGDRQETQYF	TGTGCCACCAGTGTTACCGGGGGGGACCGACAAGAGACCCAGTACTTC
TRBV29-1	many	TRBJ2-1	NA	CSVTPLSYNEQFF	TGCAGCGTAACACCTCTCTCCTACAATGAGCAGTTCTTC
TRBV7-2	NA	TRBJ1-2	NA	CASSLYREGNYGYTF	TGTGCCAGCAGCCTATACAGGGAGGGGAACTATGGCTACACCTTC
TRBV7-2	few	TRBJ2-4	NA	CASSLALADQYF	TGTGCCAGCAGCTTAGCGCTGGCAGATCAGTACTTC
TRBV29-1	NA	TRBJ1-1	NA	CSVGQGHPNTEAFF	TGCAGCGTTGGCCAAGGACACCCGAACACTGAAGCTTTCTTT
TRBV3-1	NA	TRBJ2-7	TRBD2	CASSQDPGGFYEQYF	TGTGCCAGCAGCCAAGATCCGGGGGGATTCTACGAGCAGTACTTC
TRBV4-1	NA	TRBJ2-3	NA	CASSQGVNTDTQYF	TGCGCCAGCAGCCAAGGGGTAAACACAGATACGCAGTATTTT
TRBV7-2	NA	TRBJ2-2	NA	CASSQFLATGELFF	TGTGCCAGCAGCCAATTCCTAGCGACCGGGGAGCTGTTTTTT
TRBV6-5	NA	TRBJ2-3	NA	CASSYDPGAPDTQYF	TGTGCCAGCAGTTACGACCCTGGGGCACCAGATACGCAGTATTTT
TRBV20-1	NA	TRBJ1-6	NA	CSAPRILGRDSPLHF	TGCAGTGCTCCAAGAATCCTGGGGCGGGATTCACCCCTCCACTTT
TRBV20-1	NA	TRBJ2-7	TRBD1	CSAINRDRGNEQYF	TGCAGTGCGATAAACCGGGACAGGGGGAACGAGCAGTACTTC
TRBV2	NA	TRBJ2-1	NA	CASSESPDFYNEQFF	TGTGCCAGCAGTGAGAGTCCGGATTTCTACAATGAGCAGTTCTTC
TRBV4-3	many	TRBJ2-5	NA	CASSQDWAQETQYF	TGCGCCAGCAGCCAAGATTGGGCCCAAGAGACCCAGTACTTC
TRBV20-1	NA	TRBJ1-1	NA	CSAIVGTNPMNTEAFF	TGCAGTGCTATAGTGGGCACCAACCCTATGAACACTGAAGCTTTCTTT
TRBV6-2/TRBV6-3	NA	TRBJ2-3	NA	CASSDQLIEVDTQYF	TGTGCCAGCAGTGACCAACTAATTGAGGTCGATACGCAGTATTTT
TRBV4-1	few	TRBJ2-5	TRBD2	CASSPLMAGGPSENRETQYF	TGCGCCAGCAGCCCCCTTATGGCGGGGGGCCCCTCGGAGAATCGAGAGACCCAGTACTTC
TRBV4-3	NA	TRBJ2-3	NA	CASSQDEGGSTDTQYF	TGCGCCAGCAGCCAAGATGAGGGGGGGAGCACAGATACGCAGTATTTT
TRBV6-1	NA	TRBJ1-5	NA	CASSGVCNQPQHF	TGTGCCAGCAGTGGGGTTTGCAATCAGCCCCAGCATTTT
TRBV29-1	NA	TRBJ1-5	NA	CSVEGLMGQPQHF	TGCAGCGTTGAAGGGTTGATGGGTCAGCCCCAGCATTTT
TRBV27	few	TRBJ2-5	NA	CASSLSGGGGLTAQYF	TGTGCCAGCAGTTTATCAGGGGGCGGGGGGCTAACCGCCCAGTACTTC
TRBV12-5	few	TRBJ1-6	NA	CASALQGYNSPLHF	TGTGCTAGTGCCCTCCAGGGGTATAATTCACCCCTCCACTTT
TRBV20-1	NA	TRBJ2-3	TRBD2	CSARDLGKLAGGLPDTQYF	TGCAGTGCTAGAGATCTGGGGAAACTAGCGGGGGGCCTCCCGGATACGCAGTATTTT
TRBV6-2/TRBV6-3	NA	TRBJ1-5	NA	CASSYRQGFQPQHF	TGTGCCAGCAGTTACCGGCAGGGGTTTCAGCCCCAGCATTTT
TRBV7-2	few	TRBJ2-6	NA	CASGTPGANVLTF	TGTGCCAGCGGTACACCTGGGGCCAACGTCCTGACTTTC
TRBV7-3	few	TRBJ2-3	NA	CASSLESYGDTRYF	TGTGCCAGCAGCTTAGAGAGTTACGGAGATACGCGGTATTTT
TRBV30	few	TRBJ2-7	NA	CAWTGSGRYEQYF	TGTGCCTGGACAGGGTCGGGACGTTACGAGCAGTACTTC